What follows describes a single T cell receptor beta chain. Its antigen is as yet unknown. Profiled with immunoSEQ multiplex PCR; TCRdb holds only in-frame clones, not every one. The sample lists 7,000 or so clones, roughly 84% occurring once. Germline CDR1 reads MNHNS; CDR2 reads SASEGT. The length of the CDR3 is 16 residues. V shed 3 bases and J 8 bases; nucleotides not matched to a gene: 8. This specimen belongs to a study of immune evolution from preneoplasia to lung adenocarcinoma. Findings of the study overall: Later-stage lesions appeared to have more T cells, more diversity, less clonality.

The chain uses TRBV6-1 and TRBJ2-1; TRBD2 matches 12 bases. This clonotype was obtained from a person aged 80 or over with lung adenocarcinoma. The specimen sequenced was FFPE minimally invasive lung adenocarcinoma tissue. CDR3 DNA sequence: TGTGCCAGCAGTGATTCCCAGACTAGCGGGAGCGATGAGCAGTTCTTC. This translates into CASSDSQTSGSDEQFF.